This passage covers 20 T cell receptor beta chains from one sample sequenced in a study of shared clonotypes between healthy human individuals. Profiling relied on immunoSEQ multiplex PCR, and the TCRdb table lists in-frame clones only, not all of them. The table includes about half a million clones, more than 75% detected once. Sequenced material: PBMCs. Receptors were obtained from a woman aged 40-49 years in good health. Some clones in this sample may be carry-over from other donors' samples.

As to this clone: Other DNA sequences in this sample translate to the same CDR3. In DNA, the CDR3 is TGTGCCAGTAGTATAGGTGGACTAGCGGGAGAAGAGACCCAGTACTTC. Its protein is CASSIGGLAGEETQYF. The chain recombines TRBV19 with TRBJ2-5, with TRBD2 matching over 13 bases. Germline lookup yields CDR1 LNHDA and CDR2 SQIVND (reference sequence). V dropped 1 base and J dropped 3; count of bases not matched to a gene: 2. CDR3 size: 16 residues.

V and J are TRBV19 and TRBJ1-4; possibly TRBD1 for D (5 bases). The CDR3 is 12 residues long. In germline, CDR1 is LNHDA, CDR2 SQIVND (reference sequence). V gave up 6 bases and J gave up 7 bases, with 9 bases separating them. In DNA form, the CDR3 reads TGTGCCAGTAGCGGCAGGGCTGAAAAACTGTTTTTT. Encoded protein: CASSGRAEKLFF.

This chain links TRBV20-1 with TRBJ2-1; D unclear. This CDR3 comprises 11 residues. From germline, CDR1 is DFQATT and CDR2 SNEGSKA (reference sequence). The germline V and J ends were trimmed by 5 bases and 5 bases, with 7 bases remaining between them. This CDR3 reads CSAEAHNEQFF. CDR3 in DNA: TGCAGTGCTGAGGCACACAATGAGCAGTTCTTC.

In its sample, this clone was seen many times. The chain has TRBV27 and TRBJ2-3; tentatively, D is TRBD1 or TRBD2 (5 bases each). CDR3 length: 14 amino acids. CDR1 and CDR2 (germline): MNHEY, SMNVEV (reference sequence). V lost 8 bases and J 2 bases, leaving 14 bases between the germline ends. Here the CDR3 reads CASYKGTATDTQYF. CDR3 in DNA: TGTGCCAGCTATAAAGGGACCGCCACAGATACGCAGTATTTT.

The CDR3 loop is CASTPGTIVYEQYF. The CDR3 DNA reads as TGTGCCAGCACCCCCGGGACAATAGTCTACGAGCAGTACTTC. The chain employs TRBV28 and TRBJ2-7, with a weak D call TRBD1 (6 bases). V was pared by 7 bases and J by 3 bases, with 16 bases between. The CDR3 has 14 residues. Germline CDR1 reads MDHEN; CDR2 reads SYDVKM.

The chain joins TRBV10-1 to TRBJ2-3, with 10 bases that match TRBD2. V lost 5 bases, J lost 9 bases, and 17 bases stayed unmatched. This CDR3 is built from 17 residues. Germline CDR1 WNHNN, CDR2 SYGVQD (reference sequence). CDR3 loop: CASSRDPRSGRKETQYF. CDR3 in DNA: TGCGCCAGCAGTCGCGACCCACGTAGCGGGAGGAAGGAAACGCAGTATTTT.

This clone has just a few counts. The CDR3 coding sequence is TGTGCCAGCCTACCGGACAGGGAGAACACTGAAGCTTTCTTT. Residues: CASLPDRENTEAFF. The rearrangement links TRBV2 to TRBJ1-1; 8 bases are a match to TRBD1. This CDR3 region has 14 residues. V shed 8 bases, J shed 1 base, and the junction held 6 bases outside the gene matches. Germline loops: CDR1 SNHLY, CDR2 FYNNEI.

J is TRBJ2-5 and V is TRBV5-6; D might be TRBD1 (7 bases). The ends were cut back, 5 bases at V and 5 bases at J, with 16 bases in the middle. This CDR3 is 14 amino acids long. Per the germline V gene, CDR1 is SGHDT and CDR2 is YYEEEE. The CDR3 sequence: CASRAAGGGETQYF. In DNA, the CDR3 is TGTGCCAGCAGGGCGGCAGGGGGAGGTGAGACCCAGTACTTC.

This chain links TRBV28 with TRBJ1-2, with TRBD1 matching 9 bases. Germline CDR1 and CDR2: MDHEN and SYDVKM. CDR3 length: 16 amino acids. V gave up 6 bases and J gave up 0 bases; unmatched junction bases: 8. CDR3 residues: CASSAPGTGTNYGYTF. The CDR3 nucleotides are TGTGCCAGCAGCGCCCCCGGGACAGGGACTAACTATGGCTACACCTTC.

This clone was found a few times. The chain employs TRBV6-9 and TRBJ2-7; tentatively, D is TRBD2 (6 bases). The V gene lost 4 bases and the J gene lost 2 bases, with 15 bases spanning the gap. This CDR3 is 15 amino acids long. Germline values: CDR1 MNHGY, CDR2 SVAAGI. CDR3 sequence: CASSLASDNTYEQYF. The CDR3 bases are TGTGCCAGCAGTTTGGCTAGCGACAACACCTACGAGCAGTACTTC.

The chain uses TRBV11-3 and TRBJ2-5; a weak D match, TRBD2 (5 bases). Trimming took 5 bases from V and 6 from J, leaving 16 bases between them. Germline V gives CDR1 SGHNT, CDR2 YENEEA. This CDR3 is built from 14 residues. CDR3: CASSPTASIKTQYF. As DNA, the CDR3 is TGTGCCAGCAGCCCAACCGCTAGCATCAAGACCCAGTACTTC.

The V and J genes are TRBV19 and TRBJ2-7, with 7 positions matching TRBD1. The CDR3 is 13 residues long. The V gene end was trimmed by 5 bases and the J gene end by 4 bases; junction bases not matched to a gene: 5. CDR1 is LNHDA and CDR2 is SQIVND in the germline V gene (reference sequence). The CDR3 sequence is CASSLGTAYEQYF. The CDR3 DNA sequence: TGTGCCAGTAGTCTTGGGACAGCGTACGAGCAGTACTTC.

About this clone itself: Other DNA sequences of this sample code for an identical CDR3. The genes are TRBV18 and TRBJ1-1, with D hard to call. The CDR3 loop spans 13 amino acids. The germline CDR1 and CDR2 sequences are KGHSH and LQKENI. V was shortened by 3 bases and J by 0 bases, with 5 bases between the two germline ends. The CDR3 sequence is CASSPEMNTEAFF. As DNA, the CDR3 is TGTGCCAGCTCACCCGAAATGAACACTGAAGCTTTCTTT.

The CDR3 loop is CAWSILAGVSGEQYF. Here the CDR3 DNA reads TGTGCCTGGAGTATACTAGCGGGGGTGTCGGGCGAGCAGTACTTC. V is TRBV30 and J is TRBJ2-7; TRBD2 matches 11 bases. The J segment lost 6 bases and the V segment lost 2 bases, leaving 9 bases of the junction unmatched. The germline V gene has CDR1 GTSNPN and CDR2 SVGIG (reference sequence). This CDR3 spans 15 amino acids.

This chain connects TRBV9 to TRBJ2-3; D gene uncertain. Trimming pared 3 bases from V and 4 bases from J, leaving 3 bases between. This CDR3 has 11 amino acids. Germline loops: CDR1 SGDLS, CDR2 YYNGEE. The CDR3 DNA reads as TGTGCCAGCAGCGGATCAGATACGCAGTATTTT. Translating gives CASSGSDTQYF.

In DNA, the CDR3 is TGCGCCAGCAGCCAAGAGAGGGGGATCTCTGGGGCCAACGTCCTGACTTTC. Amino acids: CASSQERGISGANVLTF. The rearrangement links TRBV4-1 to TRBJ2-6, with D tentatively TRBD1 (6 bases). Between the trimmed V and J ends, which lost 0 bases and 0 bases, there was a span of 9 bases. CDR1 and CDR2 (germline): MGHRA, YSYEKL. CDR3 length: 17 residues.

The chain carries TRBV19 and TRBJ2-5, with 8 bases fitting TRBD1. Germline-derived CDR1 and CDR2 are LNHDA and SQIVND (reference sequence). This CDR3 comprises 17 residues. V was pared by 1 base and J by 1 base, with 8 bases of the junction left unmatched. In DNA, the CDR3 is TGTGCCAGTAGTATAGGGGCTGGACAGGGATTCCAAGAGACCCAGTACTTC. As protein: CASSIGAGQGFQETQYF.

The J gene is TRBJ1-1, the V gene TRBV11-2; D not certain. The CDR3 has 12 residues. V lost 4 bases, J lost 11 bases, and 14 bases lay in between. Germline V CDR1 and CDR2: SGHAT, FQNNGV. The CDR3 bases are TGTGCCAGCAGCTATTCAGGTTCGGAGGCTTTCTTT. This translates into CASSYSGSEAFF.

The rearrangement joins TRBV5-6 to TRBJ1-5, with D maybe TRBD1 (5 bases). The CDR3 consists of 15 residues. The germline V gene encodes CDR1 SGHDT and CDR2 YYEEEE. Trimming removed 0 bases from V and 7 bases from J, with 14 bases in between. CDR3 bases: TGTGCCAGCAGCTTGGCCGGGGGGGTTGGCCAGCCCCAGCATTTT. Encoded protein: CASSLAGGVGQPQHF.

J is TRBJ1-3 and V is TRBV27; D uncertain. Germline V gene data show CDR1 as MNHEY and CDR2 as SMNVEV (reference sequence). V shed 3 bases and J shed 4 bases, with 7 bases lying between them. The CDR3 consists of 13 residues. Here the CDR3 reads CASSLGLGNTIYF. CDR3 bases: TGTGCCAGCAGTTTGGGGTTAGGAAACACCATATATTTT.